A single sample is the source of the 32 T cell receptor beta chains below, sequenced in a study of blood T cell repertoires in COVID-19. Libraries were prepared by immunoSEQ multiplex PCR; TCRdb keeps only in-frame clonotypes and omits some of them. The sample includes fewer than 400,000 clones, around 84% seen only once; the top ten take around 3.4%. The material sequenced was peripheral blood. The receptors derive from a woman between 18 and 29 years old with acute or convalescent COVID-19.

This clone turned up a few times. Other DNA sequences from this sample encode an identical CDR3 as well. This chain links TRBV29-1 with TRBJ1-1; D call uncertain. V lost 2 bases and J lost 4, with 11 bases in between. Germline CDR1 and CDR2: SQVTM and ANQGSEA. There are 13 residues in the CDR3. The CDR3: CSVESGRGTEAFF. The CDR3 DNA reads TGCAGCGTTGAAAGTGGGCGGGGCACTGAAGCTTTCTTT.

The rearrangement links TRBV5-1 to TRBJ2-2, with D possibly being TRBD2 (5 bases). The germline V gene has CDR1 SGHRS and CDR2 YFSETQ. The CDR3 is 15 residues long. V lost 0 bases and J 6 bases, leaving 12 bases between the germline ends. In DNA, the CDR3 is TGCGCCAGCAGCTTGGTCGCCGGAGGTGCCGGGGAGCTGTTTTTT. Its protein product is CASSLVAGGAGELFF.

The rearrangement joins TRBV28 to TRBJ2-4, with D maybe TRBD2 (5 bases). The germline V gene has CDR1 MDHEN and CDR2 SYDVKM. The CDR3 spans 14 residues. Trimming left V 6 bases short and J 4 bases short, with 13 bases between. The CDR3 sequence: CASRRVRVKNIQYF. In DNA, the CDR3 is TGTGCCAGCAGGAGGGTCCGGGTGAAAAACATTCAGTACTTC.

The rearrangement uses TRBV13 and TRBJ2-7; TRBD2 matches 8 bases. The germline gives CDR1 PRHDT, CDR2 FYEKMQ (reference sequence). J was trimmed by 11 bases and V by 5 bases; bases with no gene match: 17. The CDR3 extends over 15 amino acids. Written as DNA, the CDR3 is TGTGCCAGCAGCCGCCGACCGGGACTAGGGATAATAAAGTACTTC. It yields the protein CASSRRPGLGIIKYF.

The rearrangement links TRBV7-9 to TRBJ1-3, with TRBD1 matching 7 bases. There are 15 residues in the CDR3. The trim removed 6 bases at V and 0 bases at J, leaving 5 bases unmatched. Per the germline V gene, CDR1 is SEHNR and CDR2 is FQNEAQ (reference sequence). The CDR3 DNA reads as TGTGCCAGCAGTCCAGAGGGGGCCTCTGGAAACACCATATATTTT. Amino acid sequence: CASSPEGASGNTIYF.

The chain joins TRBV6-5 to TRBJ1-1; no clear D gene. The CDR3 is 13 residues long. V was shortened by 9 bases and J by 3 bases, with 14 bases between the two germline ends. Germline V gives CDR1 MNHEY, CDR2 SVGAGI. As DNA, the CDR3 is TGTGCCAGTTTTCGGGGAGGGTACACTGAAGCTTTCTTT. Translation gives CASFRGGYTEAFF.

This clone was observed a single time. The chain has TRBV5-6 and TRBJ2-5; 9 nucleotides agree with TRBD2. V gave up 5 bases and J gave up 4 bases; unmatched junction bases: 6. Looked up from germline, CDR1 is SGHDT and CDR2 is YYEEEE. The CDR3 extends over 14 amino acids. This CDR3 is CASRPGLASETQYF. CDR3 nucleotide sequence: TGTGCCAGCAGGCCGGGACTAGCTTCAGAGACCCAGTACTTC.

The CDR3 loop reads CATGSTVGGEQFF. The CDR3 DNA reads TGTGCCACCGGATCCACTGTGGGGGGTGAGCAGTTCTTC. The chain employs TRBV15 and TRBJ2-1; weak D call: TRBD2 (6 bases). CDR3 length: 13 residues. V was shortened by 8 bases and J by 9 bases, with 17 bases between the two germline ends. Germline V gene sequence: CDR1 LNHNV, CDR2 YYDKDF (reference sequence).

The rearrangement uses TRBV12-5 and TRBJ2-7; D is perhaps TRBD2 (6 bases). V was trimmed by 5 bases and J by 4 bases, leaving 15 bases between them. The CDR3 runs 14 residues. CDR1 and CDR2 from the germline V gene are LGHNT and FRNRAP. The CDR3 region has the DNA TGTGCTAGTGGTCCCCGGGGTGGGACTTACGAGCAGTACTTC. Protein product: CASGPRGGTYEQYF. Full variable domain (remainder filled in from reference TRBV12-5 and TRBJ2-7): DARVTQTPRHKVTEMGQEVTMRCQPILGHNTVFWYRQTMMQGLELLAYFRNRAPLDDSGMPKDRFSAEMPDATLATLKIQPSEPRDSAVYFCASGPRGGTYEQYFGPGTRLTVT.

The J gene is TRBJ1-1, the V gene TRBV18, with D maybe TRBD1 (5 bases). The CDR3 is made up of 15 amino acids. From germline, CDR1 is KGHSH and CDR2 LQKENI. V gave up 2 bases and J gave up 1 base, with 11 bases separating them. CDR3 coding DNA: TGTGCCAGCTCACCAAAGGACACCCCGAACACTGAAGCTTTCTTT. Its translation is CASSPKDTPNTEAFF.

This clone was recorded only once. The chain joins TRBV9 to TRBJ1-5, with TRBD1 matching 7 bases. V lost 0 bases to trimming and J lost 4 bases; unmatched junction nucleotides: 4. This CDR3 has 15 residues. Germline CDR1 SGDLS, CDR2 YYNGEE. The DNA of the CDR3 is TGTGCCAGCAGCGTAGGGCAGGGGGAAAATCAGCCCCAGCATTTT. Protein sequence: CASSVGQGENQPQHF.

The CDR3 spells CASSLGAGVPRAQHF. CDR3 coding DNA: TGTGCCAGCAGCTTAGGGGCCGGGGTTCCAAGGGCCCAGCATTTT. The chain is built from TRBV11-2 and TRBJ1-5; D is undetermined. The CDR3 extends over 15 amino acids. Germline CDR1 and CDR2: SGHAT and FQNNGV. V lost 1 base and J 11 bases, leaving 18 bases between the germline ends.

This clone was observed once. The chain recombines TRBV7-6 with TRBJ1-4, with D perhaps matching TRBD1 (6 bases). V was shortened by 4 bases and J by 5 bases, with 17 bases between the two germline ends. In germline, CDR1 is SGHVS, CDR2 FNYEAQ. CDR3 length: 16 amino acids. The CDR3 region has the DNA TGTGCCAGCAGCTCAAACACGGGGGGCAGGAATGAAAAACTGTTTTTT. Translated, it gives CASSSNTGGRNEKLFF.

The V call is TRBV7-9, the J call TRBJ2-7, with D perhaps TRBD1 (5 bases). The V and J ends lost 5 bases and 2 bases respectively, with 16 bases between them. This CDR3 spans 15 amino acids. Germline lookup yields CDR1 SEHNR and CDR2 FQNEAQ (reference sequence). CDR3 in amino acids: CASSPTYTGTYEQYF. As DNA, the CDR3 is TGTGCCAGCAGCCCCACTTATACAGGAACCTACGAGCAGTACTTC.

The chain combines TRBV7-2 with TRBJ2-3, with D possibly matching TRBD2 (6 bases). Between the trimmed V and J ends, which lost 9 bases and 0 bases, there was a span of 13 bases. The V gene's germline CDR1 is SGHTA and CDR2 FQGNSA. This CDR3 contains 14 residues. CDR3: CARSRGMSTDTQYF. The DNA of the CDR3 is TGTGCCAGATCCCGGGGGATGAGCACAGATACGCAGTATTTT.

V usage is TRBV5-4 and J usage is TRBJ2-1, with 13 positions matching TRBD2. Losses at the gene ends were 2 bases for V and 8 bases for J; bases not matched to a gene: 7. CDR3 length equals 16 residues. Germline V lookup: CDR1 SGHNT, CDR2 YYREEE (reference sequence). This CDR3 reads CASSFTGLAGEHEQFF. The CDR3, as DNA: TGTGCCAGCAGCTTTACCGGACTAGCGGGAGAACATGAGCAGTTCTTC.

The chain employs TRBV5-1 and TRBJ2-7; 11 bases fit TRBD1. V was pared by 3 bases and J by 1 base, with 3 bases of the junction left unmatched. The CDR3 loop spans 15 amino acids. Germline loops: CDR1 SGHRS, CDR2 YFSETQ. CDR3 loop: CASSWGQGGSYEQYF. For the CDR3, the DNA is TGCGCCAGCAGCTGGGGACAGGGGGGTTCCTACGAGCAGTACTTC.

The V call is TRBV10-3, the J call TRBJ1-1; a possible D gene is TRBD1 (6 bases). V shed 7 bases and J shed 1 base, with 19 bases lying between them. This CDR3 has 16 residues. Looked up from germline, CDR1 is ENHRY and CDR2 is SYGVKD. The CDR3 region is CAIMRGGPTSNTEAFF. In DNA, the CDR3 is TGTGCCATCATGCGCGGGGGGCCAACTTCGAACACTGAAGCTTTCTTT.

The chain couples TRBV27 to TRBJ1-2; weak D call: TRBD1 (5 bases). The length of the CDR3 is 17 residues. Germline CDR1 and CDR2: MNHEY and SMNVEV (reference sequence). The V end was cut by 2 bases, the J end by 1 base, with 17 bases between. The CDR3 sequence is CASSLHSLVQGNYGYTF. In nucleotides, the CDR3 is TGTGCCAGCAGTTTACATTCCTTGGTTCAGGGTAACTATGGCTACACCTTC.

The chain couples TRBV2 to TRBJ1-2; D perhaps matches TRBD1 (5 bases). The V end was cut by 5 bases, the J end by 4 bases, with 14 bases between. The germline V gene encodes CDR1 SNHLY and CDR2 FYNNEI. This CDR3 is 14 amino acids long. The CDR3 reads CASSLARVGYGYTF. CDR3 sequence (DNA): TGTGCCAGCAGTTTAGCCAGGGTGGGCTATGGCTACACCTTC.

The chain joins TRBV25-1 to TRBJ1-2; unclear D gene. The CDR3 sequence is 14 residues long. CDR1 and CDR2 from the germline V gene are MGHDK and SYGVNS. Trimming took 2 bases from V and 1 from J, leaving 8 bases between them. CDR3 bases: TGTGCCAGCAGTGAACACCCAGTTAACTATGGCTACACCTTC. Protein sequence: CASSEHPVNYGYTF.

The rearrangement uses TRBV29-1 and TRBJ2-7; no definite D call. This CDR3 spans 11 amino acids. Germline loops: CDR1 SQVTM, CDR2 ANQGSEA. The ends were cut back, 3 bases at V and 0 bases at J, with 3 bases in the middle. CDR3 bases: TGCAGCGTTGAGAGCTCCTACGAGCAGTACTTC. This gives the protein CSVESSYEQYF.

The rearrangement joins TRBV12-3 or TRBV12-4 to TRBJ1-3; D unclear. V lost 11 bases and J 0 bases, leaving 11 bases between the germline ends. The CDR3 spans 13 residues. CDR3 coding DNA: TGTGCCGGCACGTTAAACTCTGGAAACACCATATATTTT. Amino acid sequence: CAGTLNSGNTIYF.

This rearrangement joins TRBV27 to TRBJ2-1; the match to TRBD2 covers 7 bases. Looked up from germline, CDR1 is MNHEY and CDR2 is SMNVEV (reference sequence). V gave up 2 bases and J gave up 7 bases; unmatched junction bases: 8. The CDR3 contains 15 residues. Here the CDR3 reads CASSLEGGPGNEQFF. The CDR3 nucleotides read TGTGCCAGCAGTTTAGAGGGAGGGCCAGGGAATGAGCAGTTCTTC.

A single count supports this clone. V gene TRBV7-2 combines with J gene TRBJ1-2; TRBD1 might be the D (5 bases). V shed 3 bases and J shed 4 bases, with 9 bases lying between them. The CDR3 has 13 amino acids. Germline V lookup: CDR1 SGHTA, CDR2 FQGNSA. The CDR3 region is CASSLGQFYGYTF. In DNA, the CDR3 is TGTGCCAGCAGCTTGGGGCAGTTCTATGGCTACACCTTC.

J is TRBJ1-5 and V is TRBV6-5, with D maybe TRBD1 (5 bases). Trimming took off 6 bases at V and 0 bases at J, with 12 bases between the two ends. The germline V gene encodes CDR1 MNHEY and CDR2 SVGAGI. This CDR3 spans 15 amino acids. Here the CDR3 reads CASSSGMGSNQPQHF. Here the CDR3 DNA reads TGTGCCAGCAGCTCAGGGATGGGTAGCAATCAGCCCCAGCATTTT.

This clone showed up many times. The V gene is TRBV3-1 (or the pseudogene TRBV3-2), the J gene TRBJ1-2; D might be TRBD1 (6 bases). The CDR3 has 14 amino acids. CDR1 LGHDT and CDR2 YNNKEL come from the germline V gene (reference sequence). With 4 bases removed from V and 8 bases from J, the gap between germline ends came to 17 bases. In DNA form, the CDR3 reads TGTGCCAGCAGCCCCTTACAGGGAGGGGACGGCTACACCTTC. Protein sequence: CASSPLQGGDGYTF.

CDR3 nucleotides: TGCGCCAGCAGTGAGTCAGGGGGAGATACGCAGTATTTT. Protein sequence: CASSESGGDTQYF. The gene calls are TRBV10-1 and TRBJ2-3; a weak D match, TRBD1 (6 bases). This CDR3 region has 13 residues. V gave up 0 bases and J gave up 5 bases, with 6 bases separating them. CDR1 and CDR2 from the germline V gene are WNHNN and SYGVQD (reference sequence).

This chain uses TRBV5-6 with TRBJ1-2; D unresolved. The CDR3 extends over 16 amino acids. Germline values: CDR1 SGHDT, CDR2 YYEEEE. Trimming left V 4 bases short and J 1 base short, with 17 bases between. CDR3: CASSPTAREVNYGYTF. The CDR3 nucleotides are TGTGCCAGCAGCCCCACGGCCAGAGAGGTTAACTATGGCTACACCTTC. The variable domain in full, completed from reference TRBV5-6 and TRBJ1-2, reads DAGVTQSPTHLIKTRGQQVTLRCSPKSGHDTVSWYQQALGQGPQFIFQYYEEEERQRGNFPDRFSGHQFPNYSSELNVNALLLGDSALYLCASSPTAREVNYGYTFGSGTRLTVV.

V and J are TRBV3-1 (or the pseudogene TRBV3-2) and TRBJ1-4, with D unclear. This CDR3 spans 15 amino acids. V was trimmed by 4 bases and J by 4 bases, leaving 13 bases between them. Germline assignment: CDR1 LGHDT and CDR2 YNNKEL (reference sequence). The CDR3 reads CASSLSGVLNEKLFF. The CDR3 nucleotides read TGTGCCAGCAGCCTAAGCGGGGTCCTTAATGAAAAACTGTTTTTT.

The chain combines TRBV4-2 with TRBJ2-7; 9 bases map to TRBD1. Germline V gives CDR1 LGHNA, CDR2 YNFKEQ. The CDR3 contains 16 residues. Unmatched junction bases numbered 7, after V lost 2 bases and J lost 2 bases. CDR3 protein: CASSQSRDRDPYEQYF. CDR3 sequence (DNA): TGTGCCAGCAGCCAATCCCGGGACAGGGACCCCTACGAGCAGTACTTC.

This clone was seen a handful of times. The rearrangement joins TRBV28 to TRBJ2-5, with D perhaps matching TRBD2 (6 bases). CDR1 is MDHEN and CDR2 is SYDVKM in the germline V gene. The CDR3 extends over 16 amino acids. The V end lost 2 bases, the J end lost 4 bases, and 17 bases lay between the germline ends. CDR3 bases: TGTGCCAGCAGTTTACAGCGGAGGGGTGTGGGAGAGACCCAGTACTTC. Protein product: CASSLQRRGVGETQYF. The full variable domain, rest sourced from reference TRBV28 and TRBJ2-5, is DVKVTQSSRYLVKRTGEKVFLECVQDMDHENMFWYRQDPGLGLRLIYFSYDVKMKEKGDIPEGYSVSREKKERFSLILESASTNQTSMYLCASSLQRRGVGETQYFGPGTRLLVL.